The 5 T cell receptor beta chains in this list originate from one sample, sequenced in a study of T cells in Graves' hyperthyroidism and ophthalmopathy. Amplified TCR beta CDR3 regions derived from RNA transcripts. An initial round of RT-PCR targeting the TCR CDR3 relied on the HTBI primer set. One entry per CDR3 protein results from TCRdb running MiXCR on the multiplex PCR reads. Of hundreds of thousands of distinct CDR3 sequences listed, 15% to 20% are singletons. Material for sequencing was blood. The receptor set was obtained from a woman aged 18-29 years with Graves' hyperthyroidism.

This chain uses TRBV5-1 with TRBJ1-5; D is perhaps TRBD1 (6 bases). The CDR3 runs 20 residues. Trimming took 7 bases from V and 0 from J, leaving 29 bases between them. The germline V gene encodes CDR1 SGHRS and CDR2 YFSETQ. CDR3 nucleotide sequence: TGCGCCAGCTGGCCCAGGACAGAGCCCACCGACCCCTATAGCAATCAGCCCCAGCATTTT. Translation: CASWPRTEPTDPYSNQPQHF.

V gene TRBV4-1 combines with J gene TRBJ2-5; D is undetermined. V was pared by 0 bases and J by 7 bases, with 12 bases between. The CDR3 is 14 amino acids. Germline V gene data show CDR1 as MGHRA and CDR2 as YSYEKL. CDR3 loop: CASSQDRPTTTQYF. The CDR3 coding sequence is TGCGCCAGCAGCCAAGATCGGCCCACGACGACCCAGTACTTC.

A few counts support this clonotype. The chain employs TRBV7-6 and TRBJ2-5, with 9 bases aligning to TRBD1. Unmatched junction bases numbered 4, after V lost 5 bases and J lost 3 bases. The V gene's germline CDR1 is SGHVS and CDR2 FNYEAQ. The CDR3 consists of 14 residues. CDR3 protein: CASSRRTGEETQYF. The CDR3 DNA sequence: TGTGCCAGCAGCAGACGGACAGGGGAAGAGACCCAGTACTTC.

The CDR3 sequence is CASSFRTGGYGYTF. CDR3 nucleotides: TGCGCCAGCAGCTTCCGAACCGGGGGCTATGGCTACACCTTC. This sequence joins TRBV5-1 and TRBJ1-2, with D maybe TRBD1 (5 bases). The V end was cut by 2 bases, the J end by 4 bases, with 12 bases between. The CDR3 runs to 14 residues. From germline, CDR1 is SGHRS and CDR2 YFSETQ. Variable domain in full (rest from reference TRBV5-1 and TRBJ1-2): KAGVTQTPRYLIKTRGQQVTLSCSPISGHRSVSWYQQTPGQGLQFLFEYFSETQRNKGNFPGRFSGRQFSNSRSEMNVSTLELGDSALYLCASSFRTGGYGYTFGSGTRLTVV.

V usage is TRBV5-6 and J usage is TRBJ2-7, with 16 bases lining up with TRBD2. CDR1 and CDR2 from the germline V gene are SGHDT and YYEEEE. The CDR3 has 17 amino acids. V shed 4 bases, J shed 1 base, and the junction held 5 bases outside the gene matches. CDR3 in DNA: TGTGCCAGCAGCGAGGGACTAGCGGGGGGGAAGTCCTACGAGCAGTACTTC. This sequence encodes CASSEGLAGGKSYEQYF.